Sequencing of this T cell receptor beta chain was carried out in a study of neoadjuvant anti-PD-1 for oral cavity cancer. Generated by immunoSEQ multiplex PCR, the TCRdb table keeps only in-frame clones and is missing some. Among some 14,000 clones listed, roughly 67% were seen once. The CDR3 runs 15 residues. Between the trimmed V and J ends, which lost 6 bases and 3 bases, there was a span of 14 bases. Per the germline V gene, CDR1 is MDHEN and CDR2 is SYDVKM. The chain employs TRBV28 and TRBJ2-2, with D perhaps TRBD2 (5 bases). This clonotype was sampled from a person aged 35-79 years with oral cavity squamous cell carcinoma. The sample here was PBMCs, taken before nivolumab (anti-PD-1) treatment. The CDR3 sequence is CASRRGLEDTGELFF. The CDR3 DNA reads TGTGCCAGCAGGAGAGGGTTAGAGGACACCGGGGAGCTGTTTTTT.